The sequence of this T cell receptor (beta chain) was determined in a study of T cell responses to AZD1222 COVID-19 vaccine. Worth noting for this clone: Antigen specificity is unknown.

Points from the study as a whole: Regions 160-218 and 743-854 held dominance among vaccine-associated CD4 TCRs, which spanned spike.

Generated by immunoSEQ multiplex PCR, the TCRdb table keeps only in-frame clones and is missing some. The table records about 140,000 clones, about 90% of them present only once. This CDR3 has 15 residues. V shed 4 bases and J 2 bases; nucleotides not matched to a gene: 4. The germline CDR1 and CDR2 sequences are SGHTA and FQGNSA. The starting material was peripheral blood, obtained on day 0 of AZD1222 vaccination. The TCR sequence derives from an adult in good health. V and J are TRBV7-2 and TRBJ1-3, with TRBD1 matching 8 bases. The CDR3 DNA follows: TGTGCCAGCAGCTCTCCGGGACAGGCTGGAAACACCATATATTTT. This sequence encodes CASSSPGQAGNTIYF.